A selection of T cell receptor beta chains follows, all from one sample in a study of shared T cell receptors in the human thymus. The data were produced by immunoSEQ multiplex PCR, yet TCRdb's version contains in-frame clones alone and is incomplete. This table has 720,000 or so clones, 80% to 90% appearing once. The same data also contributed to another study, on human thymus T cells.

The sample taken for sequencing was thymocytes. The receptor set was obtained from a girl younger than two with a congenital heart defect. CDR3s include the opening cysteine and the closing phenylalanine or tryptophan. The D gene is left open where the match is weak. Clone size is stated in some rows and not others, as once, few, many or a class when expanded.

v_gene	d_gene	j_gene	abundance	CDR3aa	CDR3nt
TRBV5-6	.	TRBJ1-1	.	CASSLGGDTEAFF	TGTGCCAGCAGCTTGGGAGGTGACACTGAAGCTTTCTTT
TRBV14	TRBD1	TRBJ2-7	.	CASSQQWGTGASYEQYF	TGTGCCAGCAGCCAACAATGGGGGACAGGGGCGTCCTACGAGCAGTACTTC
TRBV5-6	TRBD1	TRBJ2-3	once	CASSGQGLYTDTQYF	TGTGCCAGCAGTGGACAGGGGTTATACACAGATACGCAGTATTTT
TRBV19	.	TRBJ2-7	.	CASSVAGAYEQYF	TGTGCCAGTAGTGTTGCCGGAGCCTACGAGCAGTACTTC
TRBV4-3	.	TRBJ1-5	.	CASSQDWTETMRYSNQPQHF	TGCGCCAGCAGCCAAGATTGGACAGAGACAATGAGGTATAGCAATCAGCCCCAGCATTTT
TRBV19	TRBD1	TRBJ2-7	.	CASSMGASAGTVSSYEQYF	TGTGCCAGTAGTATGGGGGCCTCTGCCGGGACAGTGAGCTCCTACGAGCAGTACTTC
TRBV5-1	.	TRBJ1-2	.	CASSLDGGWQESSYGYTF	TGCGCCAGCAGCTTGGACGGGGGTTGGCAGGAGTCCTCCTATGGCTACACCTTC
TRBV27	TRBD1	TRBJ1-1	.	CASSSRTGPPDTEAFF	TGTGCCAGCAGTTCCAGGACAGGGCCCCCGGACACTGAAGCTTTCTTT
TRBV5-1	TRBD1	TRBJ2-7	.	CASSLGAPGQGKNEQYF	TGCGCCAGCAGCTTGGGGGCTCCGGGACAGGGGAAAAACGAGCAGTACTTC
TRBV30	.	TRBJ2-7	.	CACGKSYEQYF	TGTGCCTGCGGGAAGAGCTACGAGCAGTACTTC
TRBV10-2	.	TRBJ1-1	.	CASSESRGAEAFF	TGCGCCAGCAGTGAGTCGCGGGGGGCTGAAGCTTTCTTT
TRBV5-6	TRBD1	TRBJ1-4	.	CASSYLDRELFF	TGTGCCAGCAGCTACCTCGACAGGGAACTGTTTTTT
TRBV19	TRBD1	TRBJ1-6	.	CASSTRGHNSPLHF	TGTGCCAGTAGTACCAGGGGGCATAATTCACCCCTCCACTTT
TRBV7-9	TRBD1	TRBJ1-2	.	CASSSPDRGSYGYTF	TGTGCCAGCAGCTCACCAGACAGGGGTAGCTATGGCTACACCTTC
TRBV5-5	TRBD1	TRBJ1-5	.	CASSQTGTGENQPQHF	TGTGCCAGCAGCCAGACGGGGACAGGGGAAAATCAGCCCCAGCATTTT
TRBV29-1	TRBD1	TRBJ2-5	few	CSDRQGGEETQYF	TGCAGCGACCGACAGGGGGGAGAAGAGACCCAGTACTTC
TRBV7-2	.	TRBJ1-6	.	CASSSDSSSPLHF	TGTGCCAGCAGCTCCGACAGTTCCTCACCCCTCCACTTT
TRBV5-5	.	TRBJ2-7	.	CASSLTFWRPCSGYEQYF	TGTGCCAGCAGCTTGACTTTCTGGCGGCCGTGCTCGGGGTACGAGCAGTACTTC
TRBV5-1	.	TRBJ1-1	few	CASSLGGNTEAFF	TGCGCCAGCAGCTTGGGAGGGAACACTGAAGCTTTCTTT
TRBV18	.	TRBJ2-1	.	CASSPLEPYNEQFF	TGTGCCAGCTCACCCCTAGAACCCTACAATGAGCAGTTCTTC
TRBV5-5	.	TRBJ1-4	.	CASSLVPANEKLFF	TGTGCCAGCAGCTTAGTTCCGGCTAATGAAAAACTGTTTTTT
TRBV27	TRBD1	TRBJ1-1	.	CASRLTGGRGEAFF	TGTGCCAGCAGGTTGACAGGGGGCCGGGGTGAAGCTTTCTTT
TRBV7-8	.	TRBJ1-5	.	CASSLFIQPQHF	TGTGCCAGCAGCTTATTCATTCAGCCCCAGCATTTT
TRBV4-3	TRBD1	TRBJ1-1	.	CASSRQPGQGDVCTEAFF	TGCGCCAGCAGCCGCCAACCGGGACAGGGGGATGTATGCACTGAAGCTTTCTTT
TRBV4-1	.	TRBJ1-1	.	CASSPKRGWGTEAFF	TGCGCCAGCAGCCCAAAGAGGGGGTGGGGTACTGAAGCTTTCTTT
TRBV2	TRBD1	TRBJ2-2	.	CASSENPQGGQGVAGELFF	TGTGCCAGCAGTGAAAATCCCCAAGGGGGACAGGGGGTCGCCGGGGAGCTGTTTTTT
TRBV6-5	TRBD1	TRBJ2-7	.	CASSQGVAYEQYF	TGTGCCAGCAGCCAGGGGGTAGCCTACGAGCAGTACTTC
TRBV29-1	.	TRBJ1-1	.	CSVEDLEGVGRETEAFF	TGCAGCGTTGAAGATCTAGAGGGCGTAGGGCGGGAGACTGAAGCTTTCTTT
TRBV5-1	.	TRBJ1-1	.	CASSSRGGLLNTEAFF	TGCGCCAGCAGCTCCCGGGGGGGACTATTGAACACTGAAGCTTTCTTT
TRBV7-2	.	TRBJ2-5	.	CASSSRQETQYF	TGTGCCAGCAGCTCCCGGCAAGAGACCCAGTACTTC
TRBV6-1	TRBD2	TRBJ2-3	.	CASSEAMRASGGAGTDTQYF	TGTGCCAGCAGTGAAGCCATGAGGGCTAGCGGGGGGGCTGGCACAGATACGCAGTATTTT
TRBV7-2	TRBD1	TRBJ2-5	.	CASSFAAGGVRETQYF	TGTGCCAGCAGCTTCGCCGCAGGGGGAGTCAGGGAGACCCAGTACTTC
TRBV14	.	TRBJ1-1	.	CASSQDQVITEAFF	TGTGCCAGCAGCCAAGATCAGGTTATAACTGAAGCTTTCTTT
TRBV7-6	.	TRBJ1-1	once	CASTGLEMNTEAFF	TGTGCCAGCACCGGACTGGAAATGAACACTGAAGCTTTCTTT
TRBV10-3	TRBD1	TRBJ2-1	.	CAISETDRGLNNEQFF	TGTGCCATCAGTGAGACCGACAGGGGCCTAAACAATGAGCAGTTCTTC
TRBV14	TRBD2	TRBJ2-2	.	CASSRGLAGGHTGELFF	TGTGCCAGCAGCCGAGGACTAGCGGGGGGACACACCGGGGAGCTGTTTTTT
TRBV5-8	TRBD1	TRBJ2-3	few	CASSSNRGRLPDTQYF	TGTGCCAGCAGCTCTAACAGGGGGAGGCTACCAGATACGCAGTATTTT
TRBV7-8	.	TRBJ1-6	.	CASSLGVQGRSPLHF	TGTGCCAGCAGCTTAGGAGTACAGGGTAGATCACCCCTCCACTTT
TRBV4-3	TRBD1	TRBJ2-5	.	CASSHGGWRDRGLETQYF	TGCGCCAGCAGCCATGGGGGATGGCGGGACAGGGGGCTGGAGACCCAGTACTTC
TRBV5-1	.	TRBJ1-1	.	CASSSGRGVGRPPPMNTEAFF	TGCGCCAGCAGCTCCGGAAGGGGTGTGGGGAGGCCCCCCCCTATGAACACTGAAGCTTTCTTT
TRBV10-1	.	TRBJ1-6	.	CASSEIGGSGSPLHF	TGCGCCAGCAGTGAAATTGGGGGGTCGGGTTCACCCCTCCACTTT
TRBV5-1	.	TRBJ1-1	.	CASSRTGKNTEAFF	TGCGCCAGCAGCAGAACAGGGAAGAACACTGAAGCTTTCTTT
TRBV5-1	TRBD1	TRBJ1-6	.	CASSNYRTGVMNSPLHF	TGCGCCAGCAGCAATTACCGGACAGGGGTGATGAATTCACCCCTCCACTTT
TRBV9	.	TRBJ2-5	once	CASSAVEGSHDEETQYF	TGTGCCAGCAGCGCGGTGGAGGGGTCGCACGACGAAGAGACCCAGTACTTC
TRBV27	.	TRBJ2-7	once	CASSTNPLIPLLGFWREQYF	TGTGCCAGCAGTACGAACCCCTTGATCCCTCTTCTAGGCTTTTGGCGGGAGCAGTACTTC
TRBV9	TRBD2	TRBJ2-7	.	CASSTGLANEQYF	TGTGCCAGCAGCACGGGACTAGCGAACGAGCAGTACTTC
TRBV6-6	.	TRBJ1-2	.	CASSLWALYGYTF	TGTGCCAGCAGTTTATGGGCCCTCTATGGCTACACCTTC
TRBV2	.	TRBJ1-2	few	CASGSDSENYGYTF	TGTGCCAGCGGGTCGGACAGTGAAAACTATGGCTACACCTTC
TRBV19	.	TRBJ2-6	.	CASSTGHQDVTGANVLTF	TGTGCCAGTAGTACCGGACACCAGGACGTCACTGGGGCCAACGTCCTGACTTTC
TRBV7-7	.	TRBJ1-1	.	CASSYWTLFKWGNTEAFF	TGTGCTAGCAGCTACTGGACACTTTTCAAGTGGGGAAACACTGAAGCTTTCTTT
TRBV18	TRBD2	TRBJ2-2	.	CASSPRTSGGATGELFF	TGTGCCAGCTCACCACGGACTAGCGGGGGGGCCACCGGGGAGCTGTTTTTT
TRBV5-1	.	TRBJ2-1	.	CASSLYRGSFNEQFF	TGCGCCAGCAGCTTGTATCGGGGTAGCTTCAATGAGCAGTTCTTC
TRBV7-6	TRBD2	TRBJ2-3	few	CASSLALGGGARDTQYF	TGTGCCAGCAGCTTAGCGCTGGGCGGGGGGGCCAGAGATACGCAGTATTTT
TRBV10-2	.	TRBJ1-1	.	CASGRGNTEAFF	TGCGCCAGCGGAAGGGGGAACACTGAAGCTTTCTTT
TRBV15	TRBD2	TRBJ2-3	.	CATSRELAGGPDPITDTQYF	TGTGCCACCAGCAGAGAGCTAGCGGGGGGACCCGACCCGATCACAGATACGCAGTATTTT
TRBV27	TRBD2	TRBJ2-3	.	CASRTIQRGFSTDTQYF	TGTGCCAGCCGCACCATCCAGCGGGGCTTTAGCACAGATACGCAGTATTTT
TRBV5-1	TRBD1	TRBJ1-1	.	CASSLGQGGTEAFF	TGCGCCAGCAGCCTAGGACAGGGGGGAACTGAAGCTTTCTTT